These 21 T cell receptor beta chains originate from one sample sequenced in a study of Ad26.COV2.S vaccination and SARS-CoV-2 variants. The treatment denotes: roughly 20 received Ad26.COV2.S at low or high dose, single or two shots; about 5 received placebo; per-sample allocation not given. Samples were taken on day 63 after the first vaccine or placebo injection. Sequenced by immunoSEQ multiplex PCR; TCRdb stores in-frame clones only, minus some. The top ten clones hold about 1.5% of a sample with some 640,000 clones, roughly 90% of them seen once. Sequences were derived from peripheral blood, sampled in a trial of Ad26.COV2.S vaccine versus placebo. Every receptor here comes from a person aged 18-65 years who received the Ad26.COV2.S COVID-19 vaccine or a placebo.

This CDR3 reads CASSPGLSSYNSPLHF. The CDR3 region has the DNA TGTGCCAGCAGCCCAGGACTGTCCTCCTATAATTCACCCCTCCACTTT. The chain joins TRBV11-2 to TRBJ1-6; D is uncertain. Between the trimmed V and J ends, which lost 5 bases and 0 bases, there was a span of 11 bases. Germline V gene sequence: CDR1 SGHAT, CDR2 FQNNGV. The CDR3 spans 16 residues.

This chain joins TRBV11-3 and TRBJ2-1; 16 bases line up with TRBD2. CDR3 length: 15 residues. CDR1 and CDR2 (germline): SGHNT, YENEEA. J was trimmed by 8 bases and V by 5 bases; bases with no gene match: 3. CDR3 DNA sequence: TGTGCCAGCAGCATGGGGACTAGCGGGAGGGATGAGCAGTTCTTC. This translates into CASSMGTSGRDEQFF.

This CDR3 reads CASSLGIYNEQFF. The CDR3 coding sequence is TGTGCCAGCAGCTTAGGAATCTACAATGAGCAGTTCTTC. The chain combines TRBV7-9 with TRBJ2-1; D unclear. Germline CDR1 and CDR2: SEHNR and FQNEAQ (reference sequence). V dropped 1 base and J dropped 3 bases, with 4 bases sitting between them. This CDR3 is 13 amino acids long. Full variable domain (remainder filled in from reference TRBV7-9 and TRBJ2-1): DTGVSQNPRHKITKRGQNVTFRCDPISEHNRLYWYRQTLGQGPEFLTYFQNEAQLEKSRLLSDRFSAERPKGSFSTLEIQRTEQGDSAMYLCASSLGIYNEQFFGPGTRLTVL.

The chain uses TRBV15 and TRBJ1-3; the D is unclear. Trimming took off 0 bases at V and 2 bases at J, with 5 bases between the two ends. The germline V gene encodes CDR1 LNHNV and CDR2 YYDKDF (reference sequence). This CDR3 has 14 residues. CDR3 sequence reads: CATSREGTGNTIYF. The CDR3 nucleotides are TGTGCCACCAGCAGAGAAGGGACTGGAAACACCATATATTTT.

This clone appeared once. In DNA, the CDR3 is TGTGCCTGGATCTCAGGGGGCAGGGGCTACACCTTC. Protein: CAWISGGRGYTF. The chain joins TRBV30 to TRBJ1-2; TRBD1 agrees at 8 bases. Per germline, CDR1 GTSNPN and CDR2 SVGIG (reference sequence). The CDR3 loop spans 12 amino acids. V dropped 4 bases and J dropped 8; count of bases not matched to a gene: 6.

The chain joins TRBV30 to TRBJ2-1, with 7 bases identical to TRBD2. Germline CDR1 reads GTSNPN; CDR2 reads SVGIG (reference sequence). The CDR3 consists of 15 residues. Losses at the gene ends were 2 bases for V and 2 bases for J; bases not matched to a gene: 6. CDR3 residues: CAWSRVGGPYNEQFF. The CDR3 coding sequence is TGTGCCTGGAGTAGGGTGGGAGGGCCCTACAATGAGCAGTTCTTC.

This clone was seen more than once but under ten times. This chain connects TRBV10-1 to TRBJ1-5; D uncertain. Germline CDR1 reads WNHNN; CDR2 reads SYGVQD (reference sequence). This CDR3 contains 16 residues. V lost 0 bases, J lost 7 bases, and 16 bases lay in between. CDR3 coding DNA: TGCGCCAGCAGTGAGTCGATGGGTCTTGGGCAACAGCCCCAGCATTTT. Translation: CASSESMGLGQQPQHF.

The genes are TRBV6-2 or TRBV6-3 and TRBJ1-1; 9 positions match TRBD1. Looked up from germline, CDR1 is MNHEY and CDR2 is SVGEGT. Unmatched junction bases numbered 9, after V lost 5 bases and J lost 5 bases. The CDR3 has 15 residues. In DNA form, the CDR3 reads TGTGCCAGCAGTACCTACAGGGGGCGAAGGACTGAAGCTTTCTTT. Protein: CASSTYRGRRTEAFF.

CDR3 sequence (DNA): TGTGCCAGCAGTTTTCCAGGGGCTAGTGAGCAGTTCTTC. It specifies CASSFPGASEQFF. The chain carries TRBV27 and TRBJ2-1, with a tentative D call TRBD1 (6 bases). Looked up from germline, CDR1 is MNHEY and CDR2 is SMNVEV (reference sequence). The CDR3 is 13 residues long. The V end lost 3 bases, the J end lost 9 bases, and 12 bases lay between the germline ends.

The gene calls are TRBV6-5 and TRBJ2-3; D gene unclear. V was shortened by 0 bases and J by 5 bases, with 15 bases between the two germline ends. Germline values: CDR1 MNHEY, CDR2 SVGAGI. The CDR3 covers 16 residues. The CDR3 region is CASSYSSQALGDTQYF. The DNA for the CDR3 is TGTGCCAGCAGTTACTCGAGTCAAGCTCTGGGAGATACGCAGTATTTT.

The chain uses TRBV29-1 and TRBJ2-3, with D tentatively TRBD1 (6 bases). Germline loops: CDR1 SQVTM, CDR2 ANQGSEA. There are 15 residues in the CDR3. V was shortened by 3 bases and J by 6 bases, with 19 bases between the two germline ends. This chain's CDR3 is CSVDTSGAPGDTQYF. CDR3 sequence (DNA): TGCAGCGTTGATACGTCAGGGGCCCCCGGTGATACGCAGTATTTT.

This chain joins TRBV19 and TRBJ2-1, with TRBD2 matching over 13 bases. With V trimmed by 3 bases and J by 8 bases, 7 bases remained unmatched. From germline, CDR1 is LNHDA and CDR2 SQIVND (reference sequence). The CDR3 sequence is 16 residues long. The CDR3 loop reads CASSIRGLAGLDEQFF. DNA of the CDR3: TGTGCCAGTAGTATTAGGGGACTAGCGGGACTGGATGAGCAGTTCTTC.

This rearrangement joins TRBV5-1 to TRBJ2-2, with 9 bases identical to TRBD1. V shed 3 bases, J shed 0 bases, and the junction held 0 bases outside the gene matches. CDR1 is SGHRS, CDR2 YFSETQ, per germline. The CDR3 consists of 15 residues. CDR3 coding DNA: TGCGCCAGCAGCTGGGACAGGGCGAACACCGGGGAGCTGTTTTTT. Translation gives CASSWDRANTGELFF. Filled out from reference TRBV5-1 and TRBJ2-2, the complete variable domain reads KAGVTQTPRYLIKTRGQQVTLSCSPISGHRSVSWYQQTPGQGLQFLFEYFSETQRNKGNFPGRFSGRQFSNSRSEMNVSTLELGDSALYLCASSWDRANTGELFFGEGSRLTVL.

This clone appeared once. J is TRBJ1-1 and V is TRBV7-2; D gene unclear. V was cut by 1 base and J by 4 bases, with 4 bases left in between. This CDR3 is 12 amino acids long. Germline lookup yields CDR1 SGHTA and CDR2 FQGNSA. The CDR3 sequence: CASSLVVTEAFF. Written as DNA, the CDR3 is TGTGCCAGCAGCTTAGTTGTCACTGAAGCTTTCTTT.

This clone was seen once. The chain links TRBV5-5 to TRBJ2-2, with 9 bases matching TRBD2. J lost 4 bases, V lost 0 bases, and 10 bases had no gene match. The CDR3 has 18 residues. The V gene's germline CDR1 is SGHKS and CDR2 YYEKEE (reference sequence). In DNA, the CDR3 is TGTGCCAGCAGCTTGGCGTTAGCGGGAGAAGCGGGCACCGGGGAGCTGTTTTTT. As protein: CASSLALAGEAGTGELFF.

This clone came up once. The V and J genes are TRBV27 and TRBJ2-3; D gene ambiguous. The V end was cut by 2 bases, the J end by 6 bases, with 12 bases between. Germline lookup yields CDR1 MNHEY and CDR2 SMNVEV (reference sequence). The CDR3 loop spans 14 amino acids. CDR3 loop: CASSLRSPPDTQYF. The CDR3 DNA is TGTGCCAGCAGTTTAAGGTCCCCACCCGATACGCAGTATTTT.

This chain links TRBV29-1 with TRBJ2-5; TRBD1 agrees at 7 bases. This CDR3 has 12 residues. The V and J ends lost 4 bases and 4 bases, in that order; junction bases with no gene match: 3. From germline, CDR1 is SQVTM and CDR2 ANQGSEA. The CDR3 here is CSVVEGAETQYF. As DNA, the CDR3 is TGCAGCGTTGTAGAGGGGGCAGAGACCCAGTACTTC.

The rearrangement joins TRBV27 to TRBJ2-2; D remains ambiguous. This CDR3 spans 13 amino acids. Germline values: CDR1 MNHEY, CDR2 SMNVEV (reference sequence). V lost 5 bases and J 9 bases, leaving 13 bases between the germline ends. This CDR3 reads CASSRKFAWELFF. The CDR3 coding sequence is TGTGCCAGCAGTCGGAAATTCGCATGGGAGCTGTTTTTT.

This clone has a single count. The chain has TRBV29-1 and TRBJ2-7; maybe TRBD2 (5 bases). Germline V CDR1 and CDR2: SQVTM, ANQGSEA. This CDR3 region has 14 residues. Trimming took off 4 bases at V and 1 base at J, with 14 bases between the two ends. CDR3 in amino acids: CSVGMGGRSYEQYF. The CDR3 DNA is TGCAGCGTTGGGATGGGCGGGCGTTCCTACGAGCAGTACTTC.

The rearrangement links TRBV25-1 to TRBJ2-1; possible D gene TRBD2, 6 bases. The CDR3 is 14 amino acids. Germline CDR1 MGHDK, CDR2 SYGVNS. Trimming left V 6 bases short and J 6 bases short, with 15 bases between. The chain's CDR3 is CASRETGDSNEQFF. The CDR3 DNA is TGTGCCAGCAGGGAGACGGGGGATTCCAATGAGCAGTTCTTC.

The chain links TRBV7-9 to TRBJ1-1; a weak D match, TRBD1 (6 bases). The germline gives CDR1 SEHNR, CDR2 FQNEAQ (reference sequence). V was shortened by 5 bases and J by 1 base, with 11 bases between the two germline ends. There are 14 residues in the CDR3. The CDR3 is CASSVDSGNTEAFF. CDR3 bases: TGTGCCAGCAGCGTGGACAGTGGGAACACTGAAGCTTTCTTT.